This T cell receptor beta chain was captured by sequencing in a study of blood T cell repertoires in COVID-19. Study-wide background: Whether acute or convalescent, the COVID-19 samples came from the United States, Italy and Spain. PBMCs, B-cell-depleted T cells, or T cells were the source of the cDNA or gDNA that made up the material.

Germline V gene data show CDR1 as LNHDA and CDR2 as SQIVND (reference sequence). The CDR3 contains 17 residues. V was pared by 6 bases and J by 3 bases, with 11 bases of the junction left unmatched. Authors' analysis steps: How many nucleated cells were present was estimated from reference gene primer amplification. The protocol was immunoSEQ multiplex PCR, while the TCRdb copy is restricted to in-frame clones and leaves out a portion. For V, J and clone size, that table is used; D and trimming come from the DNA. The table records 50,000 or so clones, more than 70% of them present only once. This clone was recorded a few times.

This receptor was obtained from a woman aged 55-70 years with acute or convalescent COVID-19. Sequencing input: peripheral blood. V and J are TRBV19 and TRBJ1-1, with 12 bases lining up with TRBD1. Written as DNA, the CDR3 is TGTGCCAGTAGACTCCGGGACAGGGGGCGTGGGGACACTGAAGCTTTCTTT. As protein: CASRLRDRGRGDTEAFF. The full variable domain, in which reference TRBV19 and TRBJ1-1 provide the parts outside the CDR3, is DGGITQSPKYLFRKEGQNVTLSCEQNLNHDAMYWYRQDPGQGLRLIYYSQIVNDFQKGDIAEGYSVSREKKESFPLTVTSAQKNPTAFYLCASRLRDRGRGDTEAFFGQGTRLTVV.